A single sample is the source of the 7 T cell receptor beta chains below, sequenced in a study of T-cell reconstitution after alpha-beta-depleted transplantation in children. Using unique molecular identifiers, the investigators prepared the TCRbeta library. TCRdb recomputed calls from the PCR reads with MiXCR, one row per CDR3 protein. The top ten clones hold roughly 27% of a sample with about 900,000 distinct CDR3 sequences, about 29% of them seen once. This specimen consisted of PBMCs, mostly from graft donor cells, obtained 360 days after TCRalphabeta/CD19-depleted stem cell transplant. Receptors were obtained from a boy in the first two years of life who had a stem cell transplant for SCID, so the T cells may come from the graft donor.

This clonotype was seen a handful of times. The genes are TRBV12-3 or TRBV12-4 and TRBJ2-1; D may match TRBD1 or TRBD2 (5 bases each). The V gene lost 2 bases and the J gene lost 6 bases, with 14 bases spanning the gap. CDR3 length equals 15 residues. The CDR3 sequence is CASSLRGPGPNEQFF. The CDR3 DNA follows: TGTGCCAGCAGTTTACGGGGCCCAGGCCCCAATGAGCAGTTCTTC.

The chain combines TRBV2 with TRBJ1-1; D may be TRBD1 (5 bases). Germline loops: CDR1 SNHLY, CDR2 FYNNEI. CDR3 length equals 14 residues. V gave up 7 bases and J gave up 0 bases, with 12 bases separating them. The CDR3 nucleotides are TGTGCCAGCACCGTGGGACTGCTGAACACTGAAGCTTTCTTT. Its protein is CASTVGLLNTEAFF.

This clonotype turned up a few times. The chain couples TRBV12-3 or TRBV12-4 to TRBJ1-6; possible D gene TRBD1, 6 bases. V lost 5 bases and J 8 bases, leaving 19 bases between the germline ends. The CDR3 has 16 residues. The CDR3 sequence: CASSPKGGLGHSPLHF. The CDR3 DNA sequence: TGTGCCAGCAGTCCCAAAGGGGGGCTGGGGCATTCACCCCTCCACTTT.

This clonotype was counted a few times. The chain recombines TRBV7-2 with TRBJ1-6; the D is unclear. The V gene lost 5 bases and the J gene lost 3 bases, with 11 bases spanning the gap. The CDR3 is 15 residues long. Germline CDR1 SGHTA, CDR2 FQGNSA. The CDR3 nucleotides are TGTGCCAGCAGCGGTGCGGGAGTCTATAATTCACCCCTCCACTTT. It encodes CASSGAGVYNSPLHF.

The chain recombines TRBV5-5 with TRBJ2-3; TRBD1 aligns across 8 bases. CDR1 SGHKS and CDR2 YYEKEE come from the germline V gene (reference sequence). Losses at the gene ends were 0 bases for V and 2 bases for J; bases not matched to a gene: 5. The CDR3 runs to 16 residues. CDR3 in amino acids: CASSLARTGNTDTQYF. CDR3 nucleotide sequence: TGTGCCAGCAGCTTGGCCAGGACAGGGAACACAGATACGCAGTATTTT.

V usage is TRBV10-3 and J usage is TRBJ1-1; perhaps TRBD1 as D (6 bases). This CDR3 comprises 13 residues. Deletions cut 10 bases from V and 0 bases from J, with 12 bases between. The germline gives CDR1 ENHRY, CDR2 SYGVKD. The CDR3 sequence is CATQQGLNTEAFF. The DNA for the CDR3 is TGTGCCACCCAACAGGGATTGAACACTGAAGCTTTCTTT.

The V call is TRBV29-1, the J call TRBJ2-3; the D is unclear. The V end was cut by 2 bases, the J end by 2 bases, with 14 bases between. The CDR3 is 15 amino acids. Germline CDR1 is SQVTM and CDR2 is ANQGSEA. This CDR3 is CSVERVGRVTDTQYF. CDR3 bases: TGCAGCGTTGAACGGGTGGGAAGAGTCACAGATACGCAGTATTTT.